A selection of T cell receptor beta chains follows, all from one sample in a study of Tregs in tolerant kidney transplant recipients. Measured with immunoSEQ multiplex PCR; TCRdb has only the in-frame clones, and not every one. The data contain roughly 120,000 clones, almost 95% of them singletons. What was sequenced was CD4+ T cells from blood. These TCRs come from a human donor in good health. The CDR3 runs from the conserved cysteine through the conserved F or W. D genes are given only for firm matches. Clone size is not always given. Where it is, it says once, few, many or a class for expanded clones.

v_gene,d_gene,abundance,j_gene,len,CDR3aa,CDR3nt
TRBV5-4,TRBD2,.,TRBJ2-1,16,CASSPGSGGLYNEQFF,TGTGCCAGCAGCCCCGGTAGCGGGGGACTGTACAATGAGCAGTTCTTC
TRBV5-1,TRBD1,.,TRBJ2-1,16,CASSVHPGTENNEQFF,TGCGCCAGCAGCGTACACCCCGGGACAGAAAACAATGAGCAGTTCTTC
TRBV11-3,TRBD1,few,TRBJ1-1,14,CASSHPGQEWEAFF,TGTGCCAGCAGCCATCCGGGACAGGAGTGGGAAGCTTTCTTT
TRBV7-6,.,once,TRBJ1-4,16,CASSLNRGGTNEKLFF,TGTGCCAGCAGCTTAAATCGTGGTGGGACTAATGAAAAACTGTTTTTT
TRBV4-1,.,once,TRBJ1-4,14,CASSQVVANEKLFF,TGCGCCAGCAGCCAAGTTGTAGCTAATGAAAAACTGTTTTTT
TRBV2,.,.,TRBJ1-2,13,CASSYVPGDGYTF,TGTGCCAGCAGTTACGTTCCAGGGGATGGCTACACCTTC
TRBV18,TRBD1,.,TRBJ2-2,18,CASSPPIGQGVNTGELFF,TGTGCCAGCTCACCACCGATAGGACAGGGGGTGAACACCGGGGAGCTGTTTTTT
TRBV6-5,.,.,TRBJ2-1,13,CASSYPAGNEQFF,TGTGCCAGCAGTTACCCTGCGGGGAATGAGCAGTTCTTC
TRBV15,TRBD2,.,TRBJ2-7,16,CATSRGGGLAGVEQYF,TGTGCCACCAGCAGAGGGGGGGGACTAGCGGGAGTCGAGCAGTACTTC
TRBV18,.,.,TRBJ1-4,14,CASSIQGSNEKLFF,TGTGCCAGCTCAATACAGGGCTCAAATGAAAAACTGTTTTTT
TRBV18,.,.,TRBJ1-1,13,CASSPPNIGRAFF,TGTGCCAGCTCACCACCTAATATAGGTCGGGCTTTCTTT
TRBV13,.,.,TRBJ2-7,13,CASSSNRDYEQYF,TGTGCCAGCAGCTCTAACAGGGACTACGAGCAGTACTTC
TRBV6-6,.,.,TRBJ2-3,14,CASSYSRGTDTQYF,TGTGCCAGCAGTTACTCGCGGGGCACAGATACGCAGTATTTT
TRBV14,.,.,TRBJ1-1,15,CASSQDPGRGRAAFF,TGTGCCAGCAGCCAAGATCCGGGGAGGGGTCGGGCAGCTTTCTTT
TRBV5-1,.,.,TRBJ1-4,13,CASSFKGNEKLFF,TGCGCCAGCAGCTTCAAGGGTAATGAAAAACTGTTTTTT
TRBV15,.,.,TRBJ2-7,16,CATSRGTAASSYEQYF,TGTGCCACCAGCAGAGGTACGGCGGCCAGCTCCTACGAGCAGTACTTC
TRBV6-5,.,.,TRBJ2-7,11,CASHGVYEQYF,TGTGCCAGCCACGGGGTTTACGAGCAGTACTTC
TRBV5-4,.,once,TRBJ2-5,16,CASSPEQTRVEETQYF,TGTGCCAGCAGCCCGGAACAGACACGGGTGGAAGAGACCCAGTACTTC
TRBV30,.,once,TRBJ1-2,12,CAWSVGAVGYTF,TGTGCCTGGAGTGTGGGGGCAGTTGGCTACACCTTC
TRBV19,.,.,TRBJ1-5,16,CASSIFGGNSNQPQHF,TGTGCCAGTAGTATATTTGGAGGGAATAGCAATCAGCCCCAGCATTTT
TRBV6-6,TRBD1,.,TRBJ1-2,13,CASRPDRGWGYTF,TGTGCCAGCAGGCCGGACAGGGGTTGGGGCTACACCTTC
TRBV6-1,.,.,TRBJ1-2,15,CASMIGRAANYGYTF,TGTGCCAGCATGATAGGACGGGCAGCTAACTATGGCTACACCTTC
TRBV18,TRBD2,once,TRBJ2-3,16,CASSRLAGALADTQYF,TGTGCCAGCTCACGACTAGCGGGAGCCCTCGCAGATACGCAGTATTTT
TRBV21-1,.,once,TRBJ1-2,14,CASSFYWGQGGYTF,TGTGCCAGCAGCTTTTATTGGGGACAGGGTGGCTACACCTTC